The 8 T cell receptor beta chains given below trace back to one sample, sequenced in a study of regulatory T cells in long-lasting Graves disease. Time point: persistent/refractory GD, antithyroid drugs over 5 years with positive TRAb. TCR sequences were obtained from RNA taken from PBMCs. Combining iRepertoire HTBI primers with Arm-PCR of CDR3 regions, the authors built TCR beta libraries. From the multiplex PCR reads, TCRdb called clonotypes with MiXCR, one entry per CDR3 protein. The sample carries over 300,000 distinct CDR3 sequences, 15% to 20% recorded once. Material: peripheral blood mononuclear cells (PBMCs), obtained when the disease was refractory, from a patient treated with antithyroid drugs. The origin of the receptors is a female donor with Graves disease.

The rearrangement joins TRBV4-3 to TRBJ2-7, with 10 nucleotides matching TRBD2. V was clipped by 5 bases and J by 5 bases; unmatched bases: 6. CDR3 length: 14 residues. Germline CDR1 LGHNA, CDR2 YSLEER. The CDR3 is CASSSPSGRNEQYF. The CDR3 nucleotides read TGCGCCAGCAGCTCCCCTAGCGGGAGAAACGAGCAGTACTTC.

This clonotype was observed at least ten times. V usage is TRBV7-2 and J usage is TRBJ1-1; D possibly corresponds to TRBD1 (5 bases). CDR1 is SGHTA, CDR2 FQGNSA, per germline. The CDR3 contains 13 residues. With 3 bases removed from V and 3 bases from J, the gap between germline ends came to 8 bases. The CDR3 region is CASSFQTDTEAFF. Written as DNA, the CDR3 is TGTGCCAGCAGCTTTCAGACAGACACTGAAGCTTTCTTT.

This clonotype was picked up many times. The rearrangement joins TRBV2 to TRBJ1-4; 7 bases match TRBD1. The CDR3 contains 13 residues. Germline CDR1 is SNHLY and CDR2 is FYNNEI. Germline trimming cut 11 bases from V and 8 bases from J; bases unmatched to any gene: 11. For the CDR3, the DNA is TGTGCCGGCCAGGGGGAGGTTAGAGAAAAACTGTTTTTT. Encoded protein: CAGQGEVREKLFF.

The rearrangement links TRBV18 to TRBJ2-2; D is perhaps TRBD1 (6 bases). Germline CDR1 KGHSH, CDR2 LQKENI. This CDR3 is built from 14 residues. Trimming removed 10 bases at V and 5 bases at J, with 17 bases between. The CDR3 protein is CATPPGDGTGELFF. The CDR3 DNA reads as TGTGCCACCCCCCCAGGGGATGGAACCGGGGAGCTGTTTTTT.

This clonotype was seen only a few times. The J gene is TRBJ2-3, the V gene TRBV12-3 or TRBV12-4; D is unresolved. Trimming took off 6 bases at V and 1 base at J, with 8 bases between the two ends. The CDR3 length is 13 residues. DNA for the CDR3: TGTGCCAGCAGACTTACAGGCACAGATACGCAGTATTTT. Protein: CASRLTGTDTQYF.

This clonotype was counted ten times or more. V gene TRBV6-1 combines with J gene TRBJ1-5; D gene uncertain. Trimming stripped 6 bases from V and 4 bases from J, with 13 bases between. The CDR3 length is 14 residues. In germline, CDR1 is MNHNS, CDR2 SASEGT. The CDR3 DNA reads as TGTGCCAGCAGGGATCGGGCGGGGAATCAGCCCCAGCATTTT. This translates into CASRDRAGNQPQHF.

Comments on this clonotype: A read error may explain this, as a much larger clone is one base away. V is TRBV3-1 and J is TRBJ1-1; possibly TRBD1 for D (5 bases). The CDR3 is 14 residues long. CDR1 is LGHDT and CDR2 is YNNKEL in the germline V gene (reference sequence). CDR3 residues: CAGSTGTVNTEAFF. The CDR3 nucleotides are TGTGCCGGCAGCACGGGGACGGTGAACACTGAAGCTTTCTTT.

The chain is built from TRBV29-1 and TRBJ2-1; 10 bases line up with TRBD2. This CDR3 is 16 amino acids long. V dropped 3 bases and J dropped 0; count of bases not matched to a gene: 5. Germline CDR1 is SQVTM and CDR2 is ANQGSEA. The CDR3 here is CSVDGIAGGSYNEQFF. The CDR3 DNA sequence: TGCAGCGTTGATGGTATAGCGGGGGGCTCCTACAATGAGCAGTTCTTC.